This is a list of T cell receptor beta chains from one sample in a study of technical replicates of blood from a few donors. Data came from immunoSEQ multiplex PCR; TCRdb stores just in-frame clones and leaves some out. The table has over 70,000 clones, approximately 96% seen once. Sequencing was performed on T cells isolated from PBMCs. The source is a human donor in good health. Each CDR3 is given with its conserved first and last residue. D genes are given only for firm matches. Clone size is given for some rows only: seen once, a few or many times, or a class if the clone is expanded.

abundance: -; v_gene: TRBV4-1; d_gene: -; j_gene: TRBJ2-5; CDR3nt: TGCGCCAGCAGCCTTTTCAGGTTAGAGACCCAGTACTTC; CDR3aa: CASSLFRLETQYF
abundance: once; v_gene: TRBV19; d_gene: TRBD2; j_gene: TRBJ2-7; CDR3nt: TGTGCCAGTAGTATTACTAGCGGGGTTTACGAGCAGTACTTC; CDR3aa: CASSITSGVYEQYF
abundance: -; v_gene: TRBV6-1; d_gene: TRBD1; j_gene: TRBJ1-2; CDR3nt: TGTGCCAGCAGTGAATGGGGACAGGGAAACTATGGCTACACCTTC; CDR3aa: CASSEWGQGNYGYTF
abundance: few; v_gene: TRBV11-2; d_gene: -; j_gene: TRBJ2-5; CDR3nt: TGTGCCAGCAGCTTAGGGGGAAGATATCAGCGGGAAGAGACCCAGTACTTC; CDR3aa: CASSLGGRYQREETQYF
abundance: -; v_gene: TRBV5-1; d_gene: -; j_gene: TRBJ1-1; CDR3nt: TGCGCCAGCAGTAGTTTGGGGGGGATCTCGGACACTGAAGCTTTCTTT; CDR3aa: CASSSLGGISDTEAFF
abundance: -; v_gene: TRBV4-3; d_gene: TRBD2; j_gene: TRBJ2-3; CDR3nt: TGCGCCAGCAGCCAAGTCCCTAGCGGGAGTGCAGATACGCAGTATTTT; CDR3aa: CASSQVPSGSADTQYF
abundance: -; v_gene: TRBV9; d_gene: -; j_gene: TRBJ1-5; CDR3nt: TGTGCCAGCAGCCCTACCCCAAGCAATCAGCCCCAGCATTTT; CDR3aa: CASSPTPSNQPQHF
abundance: -; v_gene: TRBV7-8; d_gene: -; j_gene: TRBJ2-7; CDR3nt: TGTGCCAGCAGCTTAGAGAATCCGGGGAAAGCTAAGTACGAGCAGTACTTC; CDR3aa: CASSLENPGKAKYEQYF
abundance: -; v_gene: TRBV20-1; d_gene: -; j_gene: TRBJ2-1; CDR3nt: TGCAGTGCCTGGACTAACAATGAGCAGTTCTTC; CDR3aa: CSAWTNNEQFF
abundance: -; v_gene: TRBV4-1; d_gene: -; j_gene: TRBJ2-1; CDR3nt: TGCGCCAGCAGCCGGGGCGGCACTATCAATGAGCAGTTCTTC; CDR3aa: CASSRGGTINEQFF
abundance: -; v_gene: TRBV6-6; d_gene: -; j_gene: TRBJ1-1; CDR3nt: TGTGCCAGCGGCAGATCAGGTACCTCCCCTGAAGCTTTCTTT; CDR3aa: CASGRSGTSPEAFF
abundance: -; v_gene: TRBV10-1; d_gene: -; j_gene: TRBJ2-3; CDR3nt: TGCGCCAGCAGTAAACGGGACTCTCTTCGGGGAGATACGCAGTATTTT; CDR3aa: CASSKRDSLRGDTQYF
abundance: -; v_gene: TRBV6-5; d_gene: -; j_gene: TRBJ2-1; CDR3nt: TGTGCCAGCAGTGAGGAGTTTTCCTACAATGAGCAGTTCTTC; CDR3aa: CASSEEFSYNEQFF
abundance: -; v_gene: TRBV10-3; d_gene: -; j_gene: TRBJ1-3; CDR3nt: TGTGCCATCAGTGAGAGAGAGGGAAACACCATATATTTT; CDR3aa: CAISEREGNTIYF
abundance: -; v_gene: TRBV2; d_gene: TRBD2; j_gene: TRBJ2-2; CDR3nt: TGTGCCAGCAGTGTCGGGGGAGGGGACACCGGGGAGCTGTTTTTT; CDR3aa: CASSVGGGDTGELFF
abundance: -; v_gene: TRBV6-1; d_gene: TRBD2; j_gene: TRBJ2-2; CDR3nt: TGTGCCAGCAGTGAACTAGCGGGAGGGCCCGGGGAGCTGTTTTTT; CDR3aa: CASSELAGGPGELFF
abundance: -; v_gene: TRBV27; d_gene: TRBD2; j_gene: TRBJ2-1; CDR3nt: TGTGCCAGCAGCCTCGGACTAGCGGGAGGGCCCCAGTTCTTC; CDR3aa: CASSLGLAGGPQFF
abundance: once; v_gene: TRBV29-1; d_gene: -; j_gene: TRBJ1-2; CDR3nt: TGCAGCGTTGATATTGTGGAGGGGAACTATGGCTACACCTTC; CDR3aa: CSVDIVEGNYGYTF
abundance: -; v_gene: TRBV19; d_gene: -; j_gene: TRBJ1-1; CDR3nt: TGTGCCAGTAGTATGGAGGTTTGGGGGAACACTGAAGCTTTCTTT; CDR3aa: CASSMEVWGNTEAFF
abundance: -; v_gene: TRBV5-1; d_gene: -; j_gene: TRBJ2-7; CDR3nt: TGCGCCAGCAGCTTTGAGGGATACGAGCAGTACTTC; CDR3aa: CASSFEGYEQYF
abundance: -; v_gene: TRBV6-1; d_gene: -; j_gene: TRBJ2-3; CDR3nt: TGTGCCAGCAGTGAGGCGGCTAGCACAGATACGCAGTATTTT; CDR3aa: CASSEAASTDTQYF
abundance: -; v_gene: TRBV21-1; d_gene: -; j_gene: TRBJ2-3; CDR3nt: TGTGCCAGCAGCAAGTTGCCCCTAGCGGGAGATTGTTCAGATACGCAGTATTTT; CDR3aa: CASSKLPLAGDCSDTQYF
abundance: -; v_gene: TRBV13; d_gene: -; j_gene: TRBJ1-2; CDR3nt: TGTGCCAGCAGCTTATACCGGGGGGCTAACTATGGCTACACCTTC; CDR3aa: CASSLYRGANYGYTF
abundance: -; v_gene: TRBV19; d_gene: TRBD1; j_gene: TRBJ1-1; CDR3nt: TGTGCCAGTAGTATTCGGCCAGGGGGCGGGAAAGGTGAAGCTTTCTTT; CDR3aa: CASSIRPGGGKGEAFF
abundance: -; v_gene: TRBV15; d_gene: -; j_gene: TRBJ2-5; CDR3nt: TGTGCCACCTCCCCCTTGAACAGGGCAGAGACCCAGTACTTC; CDR3aa: CATSPLNRAETQYF
abundance: -; v_gene: TRBV6-4; d_gene: -; j_gene: TRBJ1-5; CDR3nt: TGTGCCAGCAGTGAAGCCCCAGCGTTGCCCCAGCATTTT; CDR3aa: CASSEAPALPQHF
abundance: -; v_gene: TRBV2; d_gene: -; j_gene: TRBJ2-7; CDR3nt: TGTGCCAGCAGTGCTCTTTCACAGGCTATTTGGCGCGAGCAGTACTTC; CDR3aa: CASSALSQAIWREQYF
abundance: -; v_gene: TRBV25-1; d_gene: TRBD1; j_gene: TRBJ2-1; CDR3nt: TGTGCCAGCAGGACAGGGGGAAATGAGCAGTTCTTC; CDR3aa: CASRTGGNEQFF
abundance: -; v_gene: TRBV5-4; d_gene: TRBD2; j_gene: TRBJ2-3; CDR3nt: TGTGCCAGCAGCCCATACATTACTAGCGCAGATACGCAGTATTTT; CDR3aa: CASSPYITSADTQYF
abundance: few; v_gene: TRBV19; d_gene: -; j_gene: TRBJ1-5; CDR3nt: TGTGCCAGTAGCGCAGTTAGCAATCAGCCCCAGCATTTT; CDR3aa: CASSAVSNQPQHF
abundance: -; v_gene: TRBV10-3; d_gene: TRBD1; j_gene: TRBJ1-1; CDR3nt: TGTGCCATCGATAACGACAGGGAGAACACTGAAGCTTTCTTT; CDR3aa: CAIDNDRENTEAFF
abundance: -; v_gene: TRBV13; d_gene: TRBD1; j_gene: TRBJ2-7; CDR3nt: TGTGCCAGCAGCTCGACAGGGTTCGAGCAGTACTTC; CDR3aa: CASSSTGFEQYF
abundance: -; v_gene: TRBV27; d_gene: TRBD1; j_gene: TRBJ1-2; CDR3nt: TGTGCCAGCGCCCCCACAGGGGCTGTCAGTAGGAGCTATGGCTACACCTTC; CDR3aa: CASAPTGAVSRSYGYTF